This entry lists 25 T cell receptor beta chains sequenced from one sample in a study of molecular identifiers for immune sequencing clone quantification. TCRdb called the PCR reads again in MiXCR, with one record for every CDR3 protein. The data show some 89,000 distinct CDR3 sequences, 20% to 25% seen once. Sequencing was carried out using naive CD8+ T cells from blood, with Jurkat cell RNA spiked in. Subset denoted: FACS-sorted CD8+CD4-CCR7+CD45RA+ naive T cells. The receptors come from a human donor in good health. Some libraries in this study had Jurkat cell RNA spiked in.

The V and J genes are TRBV7-2 and TRBJ2-2; the D is unclear. V was pared by 2 bases and J by 6 bases, with 7 bases between. The CDR3 loop spans 13 amino acids. Germline CDR1 is SGHTA and CDR2 is FQGNSA. The CDR3 loop reads CASSLPRAGELFF. The CDR3 coding sequence is TGTGCCAGCAGCTTACCAAGGGCCGGGGAGCTGTTTTTT.

As to this clonotype: A much larger clone sits a single nucleotide away, making a read error possible. The chain employs TRBV4-2 and TRBJ1-3, with D hard to call. The CDR3 extends over 15 amino acids. CDR1 is LGHNA and CDR2 is YNFKEQ in the germline V gene. In DNA, the CDR3 is TGTGCCGGCAGTACTCCCGGGAACTCTGGAAACACCATATATTTT. It translates to CAGSTPGNSGNTIYF.

V and J are TRBV19 and TRBJ1-5, with 8 positions matching TRBD1. The V gene end was trimmed by 6 bases and the J gene end by 2 bases; junction bases not matched to a gene: 3. CDR1 and CDR2 (germline): LNHDA, SQIVND (reference sequence). This CDR3 is built from 14 residues. For the CDR3, the DNA is TGTGCCAGTAGGGACAGGGTGGGCAATCAGCCCCAGCATTTT. Residues: CASRDRVGNQPQHF.

Many counts were recorded for this clonotype. This chain joins TRBV29-1 and TRBJ2-5, with TRBD1 matching 9 bases. The CDR3 totals 14 residues. The germline gives CDR1 SQVTM, CDR2 ANQGSEA. Unmatched junction bases numbered 6, after V lost 4 bases and J lost 3 bases. CDR3 loop: CSVVNRGPKETQYF. The CDR3 DNA follows: TGCAGCGTTGTAAACAGGGGGCCCAAAGAGACCCAGTACTTC.

This clonotype was detected a few times. A much bigger clone sits one base away, suggesting this may be a read error. The V gene is TRBV10-3, the J gene TRBJ2-7, with D possibly TRBD2 on 6 matching bases. Germline-derived CDR1 and CDR2 are ENHRY and SYGVKD. Trimming took 11 bases from V and 4 from J, leaving 18 bases between them. This CDR3 region has 13 residues. CDR3 loop: CAETHQTRYEQYF. For the CDR3, the DNA is TGTGCCGAGACCCACCAGACTAGATACGAGCAGTACTTC.

This clonotype was observed at least ten times. The chain carries TRBV7-2 and TRBJ2-7; D possibly corresponds to TRBD2 (6 bases). The CDR3 has 15 amino acids. V was pared by 6 bases and J by 0 bases, with 15 bases between. CDR1 SGHTA and CDR2 FQGNSA come from the germline V gene. In DNA form, the CDR3 reads TGTGCCAGCAGTCACGACTCCGGGAGCTCCTACGAGCAGTACTTC. Its translation: CASSHDSGSSYEQYF. The full variable domain, with the rest looked up from reference TRBV7-2 and TRBJ2-7, is GAGVSQSPSNKVTEKGKDVELRCDPISGHTALYWYRQSLGQGLEFLIYFQGNSAPDKSGLPSDRFSAERTGGSVSTLTIQRTQQEDSAVYLCASSHDSGSSYEQYFGPGTRLTVT.

This clonotype was counted many times. The V call is TRBV9, the J call TRBJ1-5, with D uncertain. The CDR3 contains 13 residues. Trimming left V 5 bases short and J 0 bases short, with 6 bases between. The V gene's germline CDR1 is SGDLS and CDR2 YYNGEE. The CDR3 sequence is CASSVNSNQPQHF. DNA of the CDR3: TGTGCCAGCAGTGTGAATAGCAATCAGCCCCAGCATTTT.

This clonotype was observed a few times. The chain carries TRBV12-3 or TRBV12-4 and TRBJ2-1; unclear D gene. Trimming took 3 bases from V and 4 from J, leaving 10 bases between them. The CDR3 has 14 residues. In DNA, the CDR3 is TGTGCCAGCAGTTTCGAGGTCCCTTACAATGAGCAGTTCTTC. It encodes CASSFEVPYNEQFF.

There are a few counts of this clonotype. The rearrangement links TRBV4-3 to TRBJ2-7, with 11 bases that match TRBD2. The germline V gene has CDR1 LGHNA and CDR2 YSLEER. The CDR3 has 16 residues. V shed 0 bases and J 2 bases; nucleotides not matched to a gene: 3. The DNA for the CDR3 is TGCGCCAGCAGCCAAGACGCGGGACTAGCGGCCTACGAGCAGTACTTC. Protein: CASSQDAGLAAYEQYF.

There are many counts of this clonotype. This sequence joins TRBV29-1 and TRBJ2-7; tentatively, D is TRBD1 (5 bases). CDR3 length equals 13 residues. The V gene's germline CDR1 is SQVTM and CDR2 ANQGSEA. V was shortened by 4 bases and J by 5 bases, with 15 bases between the two germline ends. The CDR3 DNA is TGCAGCGTTGCCCCAGGGTCTCTGAACGAGCAGTACTTC. Amino acids: CSVAPGSLNEQYF.

A few counts support this clonotype. The rearrangement links TRBV6-2 or TRBV6-3 to TRBJ2-5; 7 bases fit TRBD1. The trim removed 5 bases at V and 3 bases at J, leaving 6 bases unmatched. CDR1 and CDR2 from the germline V gene are MNHEY and SVGEGT. The CDR3 has 14 residues. Written as DNA, the CDR3 is TGTGCCAGCAGTAATCCGGGACAGAAAGAGACCCAGTACTTC. It encodes CASSNPGQKETQYF.

The chain links TRBV4-3 to TRBJ2-1; maybe TRBD1 (6 bases). CDR1 is LGHNA, CDR2 YSLEER, per germline. The CDR3 has 15 amino acids. Trimming took off 1 base at V and 5 bases at J, with 12 bases between the two ends. CDR3: CASSQVTGSHNEQFF. The CDR3, as DNA: TGCGCCAGCAGCCAAGTAACAGGGTCCCACAATGAGCAGTTCTTC.

This clonotype was counted at least ten times. This chain uses TRBV5-5 with TRBJ2-7, with 7 bases matching TRBD2. With V trimmed by 4 bases and J by 2 bases, 9 bases remained unmatched. CDR1 is SGHKS, CDR2 YYEKEE, per germline (reference sequence). This CDR3 has 15 amino acids. The CDR3 sequence: CASSPWDYKTYEQYF. As DNA, the CDR3 is TGTGCCAGCAGCCCATGGGACTACAAAACCTACGAGCAGTACTTC.

This clonotype was detected only a few times. One end of the junction does not line up with germline, which may come from a read error. The chain joins TRBV7-9 to TRBJ1-4; TRBD1 matches at 8 bases. CDR1 is SEHNR and CDR2 is FQNEAQ in the germline V gene (reference sequence). This CDR3 has 15 residues. CDR3 sequence (DNA): TGTGCCAGCAGCTTAGCTGGACAGGGAGATGAAAAACTGGTTTTT. This translates into CASSLAGQGDEKLVF.

The chain recombines TRBV27 with TRBJ2-2, with a possible D match to TRBD1 (5 bases). The V gene lost 1 base and the J gene lost 4 bases, with 16 bases spanning the gap. CDR3 length: 17 amino acids. Germline loops: CDR1 MNHEY, CDR2 SMNVEV (reference sequence). The CDR3 sequence: CASSLLGPRQITGELFF. The CDR3 nucleotides read TGTGCCAGCAGTTTATTAGGGCCCAGACAGATCACCGGGGAGCTGTTTTTT.

As concerns this clonotype: Being one base from a much bigger clone, this may be a read error. The chain is built from TRBV6-2 or TRBV6-3 and TRBJ1-5; D not certain. This CDR3 has 11 amino acids. Germline values: CDR1 MNHEY, CDR2 SVGEGT. Trimming left V 5 bases short and J 15 bases short, with 14 bases between. CDR3 region: CASSNPQTLHF. The CDR3 DNA reads TGTGCCAGCAGTAACCCTCAAACCCTGCATTTT.

This clonotype was counted many times. The chain is built from TRBV5-6 and TRBJ1-2, with 7 bases fitting TRBD1. CDR3 size: 14 residues. The V and J ends lost 5 bases and 10 bases, in that order; junction bases with no gene match: 14. CDR1 is SGHDT and CDR2 is YYEEEE in the germline V gene. The CDR3 bases are TGTGCCAGCAGTTTTTGGGACAGCCCCTTTATCTACACCTTC. It is translated as CASSFWDSPFIYTF.

This clonotype was seen repeatedly, ten times or more. The chain uses TRBV12-5 and TRBJ1-6, with 8 bases matching TRBD1. This CDR3 comprises 16 residues. From germline, CDR1 is LGHNT and CDR2 FRNRAP. The V segment lost 4 bases and the J segment 8 bases; nucleotides outside the gene matches: 10. The CDR3 DNA is TGTGCTAGTGGTTGGACATACGGACAGGGATATTCACCCCTCCACTTT. Translated, it gives CASGWTYGQGYSPLHF.

Many counts were recorded for this clonotype. CDR3 in DNA: TGTGCCAGCTCACACACAGGAACTAATGAAAAACTGTTTTTT. Translated: CASSHTGTNEKLFF. The chain has TRBV7-9 and TRBJ1-4, with D possibly TRBD1 on 5 matching bases. Looked up from germline, CDR1 is SEHNR and CDR2 is FQNEAQ (reference sequence). Trimming removed 8 bases from V and 1 base from J, with 11 bases in between. The CDR3 is made up of 14 amino acids.

This clonotype was counted at least ten times. The V call is TRBV7-9, the J call TRBJ2-7; maybe TRBD2 (6 bases). The CDR3 spans 12 residues. The V gene lost 4 bases and the J gene lost 3 bases, with 7 bases spanning the gap. Looked up from germline, CDR1 is SEHNR and CDR2 is FQNEAQ (reference sequence). The CDR3 coding sequence is TGTGCCAGCAGCTCGGGAGACTACGAGCAGTACTTC. It yields the protein CASSSGDYEQYF.

This clonotype was detected ten times or more. This chain's CDR3 is CASSFFSGRSTDTQYF. CDR3 sequence (DNA): TGTGCCAGCAGTTTCTTCAGCGGGAGAAGCACAGATACGCAGTATTTT. The chain joins TRBV27 to TRBJ2-3, with TRBD2 matching 8 bases. Germline V CDR1 and CDR2: MNHEY, SMNVEV (reference sequence). The trim removed 3 bases at V and 0 bases at J, leaving 5 bases unmatched. The CDR3 is 16 residues long.

This rearrangement joins TRBV19 to TRBJ1-1; TRBD1 agrees at 12 bases. The CDR3 has 14 residues. Germline loops: CDR1 LNHDA, CDR2 SQIVND (reference sequence). The V and J ends lost 7 bases and 4 bases, in that order; junction bases with no gene match: 4. The CDR3 spells CASTGTGGLTEAFF. Here the CDR3 DNA reads TGTGCCAGTACCGGGACAGGGGGCCTCACTGAAGCTTTCTTT.

This clonotype showed up many times. J is TRBJ2-5 and V is TRBV4-3; D is perhaps TRBD1 (6 bases). Looked up from germline, CDR1 is LGHNA and CDR2 is YSLEER. Trimming removed 0 bases at V and 5 bases at J, with 19 bases between. This CDR3 region has 17 residues. The CDR3 DNA is TGCGCCAGCAGCCAAGACCCAGGACAGTACCTAACTGAGACCCAGTACTTC. It translates to CASSQDPGQYLTETQYF.

The sample holds a few counts of this clonotype. A clone one base away is much larger, so this may be a read error. Likely a read error: the CDR3 ends without its conserved phenylalanine or tryptophan. The chain recombines TRBV6-2 or TRBV6-3 with TRBJ1-1; D is unresolved. From germline, CDR1 is MNHEY and CDR2 SVGEGT. Trimming took off 4 bases at V and 3 bases at J, with 9 bases between the two ends. This CDR3 is built from 13 residues. CDR3 amino acids: CASSSWSYTEAFS. The CDR3 nucleotides are TGTGCCAGCAGTTCTTGGTCGTACACTGAAGCTTTCTCT.

This clonotype was picked up many times. This chain joins TRBV20-1 and TRBJ2-1; D may match TRBD1 or TRBD2 (5 bases each). This CDR3 spans 14 amino acids. With 5 bases removed from V and 2 bases from J, the gap between germline ends came to 13 bases. Per the germline V gene, CDR1 is DFQATT and CDR2 is SNEGSKA (reference sequence). CDR3 loop: CSARSGTTYNEQFF. The CDR3 bases are TGCAGTGCTCGCTCCGGGACGACCTACAATGAGCAGTTCTTC.